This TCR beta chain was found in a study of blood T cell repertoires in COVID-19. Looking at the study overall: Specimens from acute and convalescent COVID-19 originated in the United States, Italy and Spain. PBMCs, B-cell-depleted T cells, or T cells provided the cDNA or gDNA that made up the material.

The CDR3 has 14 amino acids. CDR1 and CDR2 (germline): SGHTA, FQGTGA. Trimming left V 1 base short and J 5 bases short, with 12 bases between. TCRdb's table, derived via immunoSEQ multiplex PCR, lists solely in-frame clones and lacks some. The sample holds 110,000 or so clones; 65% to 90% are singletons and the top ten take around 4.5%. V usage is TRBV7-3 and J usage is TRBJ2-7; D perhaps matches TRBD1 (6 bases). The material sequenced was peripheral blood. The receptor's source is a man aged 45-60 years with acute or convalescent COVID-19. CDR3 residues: CASSLIGRGNEQYF. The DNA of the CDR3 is TGTGCCAGCAGCTTAATTGGCAGGGGCAACGAGCAGTACTTC.